The 14 T cell receptor beta chains reported below all come from one sample, sequenced in a study of PD-1 blockade in classical Hodgkin lymphoma. Method: immunoSEQ multiplex PCR; TCRdb's copy keeps in-frame clones and lacks some. The data show 25,000 to 35,000 clones, around 70% seen once. Patients all relapsed after autologous stem cell transplantation, and there was variation in brentuximab vedotin exposure. The sequenced sample was peripheral blood mononuclear cells (PBMCs), obtained before the second cycle of nivolumab. The receptors stem from a human donor with classical Hodgkin lymphoma.

This clone was detected a few times. Written as DNA, the CDR3 is TGTGCCAGCAGCGTAGATTCGGACAACCCTACAACTTACACAGATACGCAGTATTTT. This codes for CASSVDSDNPTTYTDTQYF. The chain recombines TRBV9 with TRBJ2-3, with TRBD1 as a possible D gene (5 bases). Trimming took 0 bases from V and 2 from J, leaving 22 bases between them. The germline V gene encodes CDR1 SGDLS and CDR2 YYNGEE. The length of the CDR3 is 19 residues.

J is TRBJ1-2 and V is TRBV11-2; 7 bases agree with TRBD1. CDR1 and CDR2 (germline): SGHAT, FQNNGV. With V trimmed by 4 bases and J by 3 bases, 17 bases remained unmatched. The CDR3 loop spans 18 amino acids. In DNA form, the CDR3 reads TGTGCCAGCAGCTCACACCCACCGGGACAGAGAGTTGACTATGGCTACACCTTC. It specifies CASSSHPPGQRVDYGYTF.

The chain is built from TRBV6-6 and TRBJ2-3; D is undetermined. There are 12 residues in the CDR3. Looked up from germline, CDR1 is MNHNY and CDR2 is SVGAGI (reference sequence). V dropped 7 bases and J dropped 0 bases, with 5 bases sitting between them. The chain's CDR3 is CASKGSTDTQYF. The DNA of the CDR3 is TGTGCCAGCAAGGGAAGCACAGATACGCAGTATTTT.

The CDR3 nucleotides read TGCGCCAGCAGCCAAGATGGGGCGGGGTTAGCCTACAATGAGCAGTTCTTC. Its translation: CASSQDGAGLAYNEQFF. V usage is TRBV4-3 and J usage is TRBJ2-1, with D tentatively TRBD2 (6 bases). The CDR3 contains 17 residues. V dropped 0 bases and J dropped 2 bases, with 14 bases sitting between them. The germline V gene has CDR1 LGHNA and CDR2 YSLEER.

The V call is TRBV27, the J call TRBJ1-1; D possibly corresponds to TRBD1 (5 bases). Germline V CDR1 and CDR2: MNHEY, SMNVEV (reference sequence). The V and J ends lost 3 bases and 3 bases respectively, with 11 bases between them. This CDR3 region has 14 residues. CDR3 protein: CASSLNGAYTEAFF. The CDR3 DNA reads as TGTGCCAGCAGTTTGAATGGGGCGTACACTGAAGCTTTCTTT.

The chain uses TRBV7-9 and TRBJ2-1; TRBD1 might be the D (5 bases). Deletions cut 2 bases from V and 5 bases from J, with 10 bases between. The CDR3 runs to 14 residues. CDR1 is SEHNR, CDR2 FQNEAQ, per germline (reference sequence). This chain's CDR3 is CASSLWTTHNEQFF. DNA of the CDR3: TGTGCCAGCAGCTTATGGACAACGCACAATGAGCAGTTCTTC.

In its sample, this clone was seen once. V usage is TRBV19 and J usage is TRBJ1-6; 11 positions match TRBD1. CDR1 and CDR2 (germline): LNHDA, SQIVND (reference sequence). With V trimmed by 6 bases and J by 9 bases, 4 bases remained unmatched. The CDR3 contains 14 residues. The DNA of the CDR3 is TGTGCCAGTAGAACCGGGACAGGGGGTTCACCCCTCCACTTT. Translated, it gives CASRTGTGGSPLHF.

The gene calls are TRBV2 and TRBJ2-3; D might be TRBD2 (6 bases). CDR3 size: 15 residues. Germline V gene lookup returns CDR1 SNHLY and CDR2 FYNNEI. The V end was cut by 5 bases, the J end by 2 bases, with 14 bases between. The CDR3 region is CASSPLEGDTDTQYF. The CDR3 region has the DNA TGTGCCAGCAGTCCCCTGGAGGGAGACACAGATACGCAGTATTTT.

The CDR3 region has the DNA TGTGCCAGCAGCGAGCAGTCAGGACAAAGTCGGGCCAACGTCCTGACTTTC. Protein product: CASSEQSGQSRANVLTF. This chain joins TRBV7-1 and TRBJ2-6, with D tentatively TRBD1 (5 bases). TRBV7-1 is an ORF; its function is uncertain. This CDR3 contains 17 residues. V was clipped by 5 bases and J by 5 bases, with 19 bases between them.

The chain is built from TRBV7-2 and TRBJ2-7, with unresolved D. Trimming shortened V by 2 bases and J by 3 bases, and 14 bases separated the two germline ends. The germline gives CDR1 SGHTA, CDR2 FQGNSA. The CDR3 has 15 amino acids. The CDR3 region is CASSLTGGLHYEQYV. The DNA of the CDR3 is TGTGCCAGCAGCTTAACGGGTGGCCTTCACTACGAGCAGTACGTC.

The chain employs TRBV19 and TRBJ2-1, with D perhaps given as TRBD1 or TRBD2 (5 bases each). V lost 5 bases and J lost 9, with 20 bases in between. Per germline, CDR1 LNHDA and CDR2 SQIVND (reference sequence). The CDR3 extends over 15 amino acids. The CDR3 DNA reads TGTGCCAGTAGTTACTTTCCAACCGGGGCGGGTGAGCAGTTCTTC. Its protein is CASSYFPTGAGEQFF.

The genes are TRBV19 and TRBJ1-2, with 7 bases that match TRBD1. This CDR3 spans 13 amino acids. Looked up from germline, CDR1 is LNHDA and CDR2 is SQIVND (reference sequence). V lost 9 bases to trimming and J lost 5 bases; unmatched junction nucleotides: 9. The CDR3 DNA is TGTGCCAGCGGGTGGGGACAGAAGTATGGCTACACCTTC. It translates to CASGWGQKYGYTF.

The V call is TRBV7-9, the J call TRBJ1-2; 7 bases are shared with TRBD1. Germline CDR1 SEHNR, CDR2 FQNEAQ (reference sequence). V dropped 5 bases and J dropped 13; count of bases not matched to a gene: 7. The CDR3 has 11 amino acids. The CDR3 protein is CASSLGTACTF. DNA for the CDR3: TGTGCCAGCAGCCTGGGGACAGCCTGCACCTTC.

J is TRBJ1-2 and V is TRBV4-3, with a possible D match to TRBD1 (6 bases). V gave up 0 bases and J gave up 0 bases, with 11 bases separating them. The CDR3 spans 16 residues. CDR1 is LGHNA and CDR2 is YSLEER in the germline V gene. CDR3 residues: CASSQDPTGPNYGYTF. The CDR3 nucleotides are TGCGCCAGCAGCCAAGACCCGACAGGACCTAACTATGGCTACACCTTC.